The T cell receptor (beta chain) under discussion was sequenced for a study of blood T cell repertoires in COVID-19. Study in general: The samples span acute and convalescent COVID-19 from the United States, Italy and Spain. Sample material is recorded as cDNA or gDNA derived from T cells, B-cell-depleted T cells, or PBMCs.

Germline loops: CDR1 LNHDA, CDR2 SQIVND (reference sequence). Between the trimmed V and J ends, which lost 4 bases and 3 bases, there was a span of 13 bases. CDR3 length equals 14 residues. Methods used by the authors: Cell counts per sample came from amplifying reference gene primers. Clones were sequenced by immunoSEQ multiplex PCR, and TCRdb holds only the in-frame ones, with some missing. Clonal size and the V and J genes are those of that table, whereas D and trimming came from the DNA. Here the sample spans some 90,000 clones, 81% being singletons. The V call is TRBV19, the J call TRBJ2-7; D might be TRBD1 (6 bases). Material for sequencing was peripheral blood. The TCR comes from a man aged 55 to 70 with acute or convalescent COVID-19. The CDR3 sequence is CASSKQGPHYEQYF. In nucleotides, the CDR3 is TGTGCCAGTAGTAAACAGGGTCCGCACTACGAGCAGTACTTC.